This T cell receptor (beta chain) was captured by sequencing in a study of shared clonotypes between healthy human individuals. Nashville, Tennessee was home to all donors, each a Caucasian adult. The CDR3 is 12 amino acids. The germline V and J ends were trimmed by 6 bases and 7 bases, with 10 bases remaining between them. CDR1 SNHLY and CDR2 FYNNEI come from the germline V gene. Sorted-subset replicate PCRs used 150 to 200 ng DNA, approximately 33,000 T cell genomes. In the original workflow: In the immunoSEQ data, sequences were junction-only and lacked quality scores, so filtering differed. The data were produced by immunoSEQ multiplex PCR, yet TCRdb's version contains in-frame clones alone and is incomplete. The V and J calls and the clone size are those of that table, but D and trimming were determined from the DNA. The sample gives some 1.5 million clones, 98% of which show up once; about 0.42% is in the top ten.

The sample was naive CD4+ T cells sorted from blood. The subset was: CD45RA+ positively selected. This chain joins TRBV2 and TRBJ2-1; D is unclear. The receptor was isolated from a man younger than 40 in good health. CDR3 in amino acids: CASSPGVNEQFF. The CDR3 nucleotides are TGTGCCAGCAGCCCTGGGGTTAATGAGCAGTTCTTC.